This T cell receptor (beta chain) came from a study of CD8+ T cells in alopecia areata. As for the study in general: Treatment comprised oral tofacitinib, 5 to 10 mg twice daily, in treated patients.

The CDR3 runs 13 residues. V lost 4 bases and J lost 4, with 9 bases in between. Germline-derived CDR1 and CDR2 are SGHVS and FQNEAQ. Following RNA extraction, reverse transcription yielded cDNA that acted as the sequencing template. Sequencing used immunoSEQ multiplex PCR; TCRdb keeps in-frame clones, though not all of them. This table has 150,000 to 200,000 clones, about 54% appearing once. Study outcomes and limitations: Both scalp clonality and the expanded CD8+ clones among the top 100 showed a significant decrease with tofacitinib. An increase in clonality over normal scalp was evident in lesional scalp, especially alopecia totalis/universalis.

Treatment denoted: oral pan-JAK inhibitor, 5-10 mg twice daily. This clone was seen once. What it recognizes is unknown. This clonotype was obtained from a human donor with alopecia areata. Material: CD4+ T cells sorted from blood, obtained at approximately week 60, from a patient treated with tofacitinib. V gene TRBV7-8 combines with J gene TRBJ2-3, with D hard to call. The CDR3, as DNA: TGTGCCAGCAGCTACCCCAAATCAGATACGCAGTATTTT. It encodes CASSYPKSDTQYF.